This T cell receptor beta chain originates from a study of T cell responses to AZD1222 COVID-19 vaccine (TCRdb year 2021). Looking at the study overall: A total of approximately 240 trial participants underwent TCR sequencing, of whom 207 received two doses of AZD1222 and around 26 received two doses of the MenACWY control vaccine. Trial participants were enrolled by age into 18-55, 56-69 and 70-plus year subgroups, with about 150, 28 and 57 TCR-sequenced participants respectively. Study-wide findings and limitations: Because no day 14 peak-response samples were available, the repertoires could be characterized only after the peak T cell response. Nearly half of unique spike-specific TCRs reportedly recognized epitopes outside regions mutated in the B.1.351 and B.1.1.7 variants. Conclusions about previously exposed vaccinees are limited because only 6 or 7 AZD1222 recipients were SARS-CoV-2 seropositive at baseline. After two AZD1222 doses, both the breadth and the depth of spike-specific TCRs were significantly higher than at day 0 and than in MenACWY recipients. In the small 56-69-year group, the increase in depth fell short of significance, most likely because of low power. The vaccine-associated CD4 TCRs covered the entire spike protein, and the dominant responses fell in regions 160-218 and 743-854. Most participants were white British and females outnumbered males, and the authors suggested that clonal diversity may have been underestimated.

As for this clone: What this receptor recognizes is not known. One base away there is no much larger clone; base qualities are not given.

The time point label corresponds to: about 28 days (+/-7) after the second vaccine dose. AZD1222 recipients given second doses at about 4 weeks or at about 12 weeks were pooled, since spike-specific TCR depth and breadth were not found to differ between the two schedules. Samples from vaccinated people were obtained from the UK trials COV001 and COV002, which included a single-blind randomized controlled phase 2/3 trial of AZD1222 (ChAdOx1 nCoV-19) in healthy adults. Trial participant PBMC samples were collected at day 0 and day 28 after the second dose for TCRbeta chain sequencing. The CDR3 regions of human TCRbeta chains were analyzed by immunosequencing. The study's processing was this. Repertoire TCRs were matched against a reference library of SARS-CoV-2-specific TCRs generated with the MIRA antigen-specificity platform. Breadth meant the fraction of unique TCRs that were SARS-CoV-2-associated, whereas depth meant the fraction of total T cells that were SARS-CoV-2-associated. Each spike-specific TCR was assigned to its reactive spike region and to a CD4 or CD8 class using the MIRA data. Log10-transformed breadth and depth values were compared by one-way ANOVA with Sidak's multiple comparisons tests. In its TCRdb copy, this immuneACCESS table keeps in-frame sequences only and misses some clones. Where compared with another copy, unresolved V genes explain less than half of these, and the others have no known cause. V and J calls and clone size come straight from that table; D and trimming were deduced from the DNA. The sample table holds 30,000 to 35,000 clones, of which approximately 80% were seen once. The top ten clonotypes cover roughly 4.5% of the sample.

Via the germline V gene, CDR1 is SGHTS and CDR2 YDEGEE. The CDR3 sequence holds 14 residues, the cysteine and phenylalanine included. Just CDR3 DNA is preserved here, 42 bases in frame from base 1. V lost 5 bases and J lost 3 bases, and the count of bases not matched to a germline gene is 7. The specimen comprised peripheral blood, sampled 28 days after the second AZD1222 dose. The chain employs TRBV5-8 and TRBJ1-2, and TRBD1 matches 7 of the central bases. The receptor was isolated from an adult who received the AZD1222 COVID-19 vaccine. In nucleotides, the sequence is TGTGCCAGCAGTTACAAGGGGGCGGACTATGGCTACACCTTC. It is translated as CASSYKGADYGYTF.